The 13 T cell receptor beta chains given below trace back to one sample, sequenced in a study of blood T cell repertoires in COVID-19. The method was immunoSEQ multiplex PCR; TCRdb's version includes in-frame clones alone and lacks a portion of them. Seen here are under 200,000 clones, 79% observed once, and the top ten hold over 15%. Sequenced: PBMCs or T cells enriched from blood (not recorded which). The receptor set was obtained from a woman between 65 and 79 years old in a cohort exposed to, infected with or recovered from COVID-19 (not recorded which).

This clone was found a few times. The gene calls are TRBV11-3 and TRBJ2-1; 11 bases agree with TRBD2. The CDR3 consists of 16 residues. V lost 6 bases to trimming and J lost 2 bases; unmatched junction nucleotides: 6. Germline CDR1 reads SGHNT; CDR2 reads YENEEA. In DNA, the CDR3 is TGTGCCAGCAGACGACTAGCGGGAACAGCCTACAATGAGCAGTTCTTC. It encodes CASRRLAGTAYNEQFF.

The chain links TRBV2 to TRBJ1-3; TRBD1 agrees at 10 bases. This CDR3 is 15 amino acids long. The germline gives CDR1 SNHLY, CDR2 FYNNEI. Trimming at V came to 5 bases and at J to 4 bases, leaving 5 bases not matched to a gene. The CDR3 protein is CASSRQGARGNTIYF. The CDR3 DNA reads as TGTGCCAGCAGTCGACAGGGGGCGCGGGGAAACACCATATATTTT. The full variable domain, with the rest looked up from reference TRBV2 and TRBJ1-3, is EPEVTQTPSHQVTQMGQEVILRCVPISNHLYFYWYRQILGQKVEFLVSFYNNEISEKSEIFDDQFSVERPDGSNFTLKIRSTKLEDSAMYFCASSRQGARGNTIYFGEGSWLTVV.

The DNA for the CDR3 is TGCGCCAGCAGACCCGGGTTCGGGAGAACCTACGAGCAGTACTTC. It yields the protein CASRPGFGRTYEQYF. This chain uses TRBV10-2 with TRBJ2-7, with TRBD2 as a possible D gene (6 bases). V was trimmed by 6 bases and J by 2 bases, leaving 17 bases between them. Germline assignment: CDR1 WSHSY and CDR2 SAAADI. CDR3 length: 15 amino acids.

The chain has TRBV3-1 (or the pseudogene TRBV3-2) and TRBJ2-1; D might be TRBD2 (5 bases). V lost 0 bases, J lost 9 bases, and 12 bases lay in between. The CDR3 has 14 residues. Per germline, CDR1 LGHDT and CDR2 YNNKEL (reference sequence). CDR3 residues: CASSQEGGFGEQFF. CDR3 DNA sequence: TGTGCCAGCAGCCAAGAAGGAGGCTTCGGTGAGCAGTTCTTC.

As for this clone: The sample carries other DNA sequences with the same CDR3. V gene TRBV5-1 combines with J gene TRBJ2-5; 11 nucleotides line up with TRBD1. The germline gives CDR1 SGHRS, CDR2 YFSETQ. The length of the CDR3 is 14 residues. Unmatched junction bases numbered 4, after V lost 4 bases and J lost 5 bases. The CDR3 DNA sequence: TGCGCCAGCAGCCTGGGACAGGGGGACGAGACCCAGTACTTC. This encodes CASSLGQGDETQYF.

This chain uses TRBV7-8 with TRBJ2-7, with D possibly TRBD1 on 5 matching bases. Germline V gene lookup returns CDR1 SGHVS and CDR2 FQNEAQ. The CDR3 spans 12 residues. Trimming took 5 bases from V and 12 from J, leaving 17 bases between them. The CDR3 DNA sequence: TGTGCCAGCAGCCACAGGCAGGGCCCCTCGTACTTC. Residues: CASSHRQGPSYF.

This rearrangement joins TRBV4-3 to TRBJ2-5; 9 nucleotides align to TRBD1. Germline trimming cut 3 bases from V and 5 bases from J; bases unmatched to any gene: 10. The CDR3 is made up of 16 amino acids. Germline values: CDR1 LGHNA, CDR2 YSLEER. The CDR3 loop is CASSQGDRVSQETQYF. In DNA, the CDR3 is TGCGCCAGCAGCCAGGGGGACAGGGTGAGTCAGGAGACCCAGTACTTC.

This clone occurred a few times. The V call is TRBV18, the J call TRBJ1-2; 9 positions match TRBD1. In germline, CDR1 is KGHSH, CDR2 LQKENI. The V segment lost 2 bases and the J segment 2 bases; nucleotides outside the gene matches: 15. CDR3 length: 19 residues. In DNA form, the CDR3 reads TGTGCCAGCTCACCAGAACCACGGGTCCACAGGGGGCAAAACTATGGCTACACCTTC. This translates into CASSPEPRVHRGQNYGYTF.

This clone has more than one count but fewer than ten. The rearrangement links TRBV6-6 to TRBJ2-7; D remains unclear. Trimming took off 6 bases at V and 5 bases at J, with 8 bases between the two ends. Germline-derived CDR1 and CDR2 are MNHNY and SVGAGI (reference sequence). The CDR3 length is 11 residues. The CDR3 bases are TGTGCCAGCAGGAGAGTTGACGAGCAGTACTTC. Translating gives CASRRVDEQYF.

The CDR3 coding sequence is TGTGCCAGCAGTTTAGGCGCATATAGAGGCTACACCTTC. Amino acids: CASSLGAYRGYTF. V gene TRBV12-3 or TRBV12-4 combines with J gene TRBJ1-2; no definite D call. The CDR3 has 13 residues. The V gene lost 1 base and the J gene lost 8 bases, with 11 bases spanning the gap.

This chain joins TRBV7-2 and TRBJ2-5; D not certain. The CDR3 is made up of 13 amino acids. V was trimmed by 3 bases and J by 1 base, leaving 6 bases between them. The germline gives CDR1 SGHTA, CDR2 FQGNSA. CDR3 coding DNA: TGTGCCAGCAGCTTTACGGTCCAAGAGACCCAGTACTTC. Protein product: CASSFTVQETQYF.

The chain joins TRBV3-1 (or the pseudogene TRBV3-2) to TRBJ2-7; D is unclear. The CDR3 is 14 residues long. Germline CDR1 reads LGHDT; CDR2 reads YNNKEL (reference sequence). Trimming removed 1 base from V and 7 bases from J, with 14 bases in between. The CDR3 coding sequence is TGTGCCAGCAGCCAAGCAGCGAGGAGATGGGAGCAGTACTTC. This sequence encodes CASSQAARRWEQYF.

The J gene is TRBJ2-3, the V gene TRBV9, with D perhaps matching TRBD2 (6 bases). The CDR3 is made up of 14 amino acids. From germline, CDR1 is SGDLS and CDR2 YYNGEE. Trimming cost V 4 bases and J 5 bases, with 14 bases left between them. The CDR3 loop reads CASSRGTEGDTQYF. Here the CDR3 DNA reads TGTGCCAGCAGCCGCGGGACTGAAGGAGATACGCAGTATTTT.